This entry lists 7 T cell receptor beta chains sequenced from one sample in a study of response to subunit inactivated influenza vaccine. TCRdb ran MiXCR on the RT-PCR reads and lists one entry per CDR3 protein. This table holds under 850,000 distinct CDR3 sequences, about 18% found once. The specimen was PBMCs from blood, collected about 5 days after vaccination. These receptors originate from a man aged 45-65 years who received an inactivated influenza vaccine.

This clonotype was found a few times. The DNA for the CDR3 is TGTGCCAGCAGCATAGCCGGGACTAGCGGGGTTGAGCAGTTCTTC. Translating it yields CASSIAGTSGVEQFF. V is TRBV11-2 and J is TRBJ2-1, with TRBD2 identical over 13 bases. V was clipped by 5 bases and J by 9 bases; unmatched bases: 7. The CDR3 totals 15 residues. CDR1 and CDR2 from the germline V gene are SGHAT and FQNNGV.

This sequence joins TRBV4-3 and TRBJ1-1, with 7 bases matching TRBD1. After removal of 1 base from V and 1 base from J, the junction contained 6 bases not matched to a gene. Germline assignment: CDR1 LGHNA and CDR2 YSLEER. This CDR3 comprises 16 residues. CDR3 DNA sequence: TGCGCCAGCAGCCAAGTCGCCGGGACAGAGAACACTGAAGCTTTCTTT. Amino acids: CASSQVAGTENTEAFF.

The chain combines TRBV6-4 with TRBJ2-2; D is unclear. Trimming shortened V by 2 bases and J by 3 bases, and 7 bases separated the two germline ends. This CDR3 is built from 14 residues. In germline, CDR1 is MRHNA, CDR2 SNTAGT. As DNA, the CDR3 is TGTGCCAGCAGTGACAACCCGTACACCGGGGAGCTGTTTTTT. Residues: CASSDNPYTGELFF.

With respect to this clonotype: A read error is possible here, since a much larger clone lies one base away. This chain links TRBV28 with TRBJ2-2, with 7 bases identical to TRBD1. This CDR3 comprises 12 residues. The V and J ends lost 10 bases and 4 bases, in that order; junction bases with no gene match: 3. CDR1 is MDHEN and CDR2 is SYDVKM in the germline V gene. DNA of the CDR3: TGTGCCACCACAGGGGCCACCGGGGAGCTGTTTTTT. It is translated as CATTGATGELFF.

The chain carries TRBV20-1 and TRBJ2-1; 7 nucleotides align to TRBD1. V dropped 5 bases and J dropped 0; count of bases not matched to a gene: 7. Germline-derived CDR1 and CDR2 are DFQATT and SNEGSKA (reference sequence). The CDR3 contains 15 residues. The CDR3 protein is CSARDSHSSYNEQFF. CDR3 coding DNA: TGCAGTGCTCGGGACAGTCACAGCTCCTACAATGAGCAGTTCTTC.

The chain links TRBV20-1 to TRBJ2-7; D call uncertain. V was pared by 0 bases and J by 5 bases, with 8 bases between. This CDR3 contains 12 residues. Germline-derived CDR1 and CDR2 are DFQATT and SNEGSKA (reference sequence). CDR3 sequence reads: CSARDLSHEQYF. CDR3 nucleotide sequence: TGCAGTGCTAGAGATCTTAGTCACGAGCAGTACTTC.

A few counts support this clonotype. The gene calls are TRBV20-1 and TRBJ2-7; 8 positions match TRBD2. After removal of 0 bases from V and 3 bases from J, the junction contained 7 bases not matched to a gene. The CDR3 has 15 residues. CDR1 is DFQATT and CDR2 is SNEGSKA in the germline V gene (reference sequence). The CDR3 bases are TGCAGTGCTAGAGATCTCGCGGGGGGAGACTACGAGCAGTACTTC. As protein: CSARDLAGGDYEQYF.